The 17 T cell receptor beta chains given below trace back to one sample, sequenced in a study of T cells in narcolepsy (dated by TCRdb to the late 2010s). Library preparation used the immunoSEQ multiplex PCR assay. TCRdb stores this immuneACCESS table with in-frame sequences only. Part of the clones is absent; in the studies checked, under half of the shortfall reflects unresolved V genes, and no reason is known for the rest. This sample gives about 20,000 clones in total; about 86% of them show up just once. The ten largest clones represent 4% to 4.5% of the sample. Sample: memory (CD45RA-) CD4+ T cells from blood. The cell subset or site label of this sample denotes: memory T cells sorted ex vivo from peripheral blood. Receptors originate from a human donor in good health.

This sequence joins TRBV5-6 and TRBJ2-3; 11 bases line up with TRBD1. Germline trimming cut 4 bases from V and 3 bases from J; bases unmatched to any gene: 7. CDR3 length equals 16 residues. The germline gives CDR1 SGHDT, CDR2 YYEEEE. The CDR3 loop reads CASSPLGQGATDTQYF. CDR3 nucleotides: TGTGCCAGCAGCCCGCTAGGACAGGGGGCAACAGATACGCAGTATTTT.

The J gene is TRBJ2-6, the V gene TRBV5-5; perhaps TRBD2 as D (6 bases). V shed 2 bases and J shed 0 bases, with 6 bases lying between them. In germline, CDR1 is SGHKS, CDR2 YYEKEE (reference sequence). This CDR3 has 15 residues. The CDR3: CASSLAGSGANVLTF. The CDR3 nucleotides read TGTGCCAGCAGCTTAGCGGGCTCTGGGGCCAACGTCCTGACTTTC.

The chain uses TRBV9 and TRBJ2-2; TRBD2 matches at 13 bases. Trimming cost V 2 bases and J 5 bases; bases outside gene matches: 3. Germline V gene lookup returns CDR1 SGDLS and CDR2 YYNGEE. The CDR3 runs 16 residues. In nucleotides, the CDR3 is TGTGCCAGCAGCGTTGGACTAGCGGGGGCGACCGGGGAGCTGTTTTTT. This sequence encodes CASSVGLAGATGELFF.

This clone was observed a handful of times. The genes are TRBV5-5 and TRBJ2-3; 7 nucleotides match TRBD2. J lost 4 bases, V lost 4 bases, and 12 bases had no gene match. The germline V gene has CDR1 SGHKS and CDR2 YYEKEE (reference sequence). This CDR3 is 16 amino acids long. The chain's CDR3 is CASSPRPAGRADTQYF. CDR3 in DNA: TGTGCCAGCAGCCCCCGGCCAGCGGGACGCGCAGATACGCAGTATTTT.

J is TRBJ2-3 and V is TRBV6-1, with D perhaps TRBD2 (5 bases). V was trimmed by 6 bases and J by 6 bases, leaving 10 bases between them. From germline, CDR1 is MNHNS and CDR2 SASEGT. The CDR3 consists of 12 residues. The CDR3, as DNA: TGTGCCAGCAGACGGTGGGAGGATACGCAGTATTTT. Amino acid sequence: CASRRWEDTQYF.

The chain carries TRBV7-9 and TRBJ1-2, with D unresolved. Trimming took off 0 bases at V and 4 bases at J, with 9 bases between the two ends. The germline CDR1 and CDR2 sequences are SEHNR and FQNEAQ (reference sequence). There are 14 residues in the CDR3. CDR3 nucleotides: TGTGCCAGCAGCTTAGCGCACTCAGGCTATGGCTACACCTTC. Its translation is CASSLAHSGYGYTF.

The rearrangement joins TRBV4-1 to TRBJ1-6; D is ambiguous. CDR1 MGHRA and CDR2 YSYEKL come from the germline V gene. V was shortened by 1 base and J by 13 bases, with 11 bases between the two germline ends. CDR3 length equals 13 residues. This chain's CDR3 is CASSQVIGVPLHF. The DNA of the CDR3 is TGCGCCAGCAGCCAAGTCATCGGGGTTCCCCTCCACTTT.

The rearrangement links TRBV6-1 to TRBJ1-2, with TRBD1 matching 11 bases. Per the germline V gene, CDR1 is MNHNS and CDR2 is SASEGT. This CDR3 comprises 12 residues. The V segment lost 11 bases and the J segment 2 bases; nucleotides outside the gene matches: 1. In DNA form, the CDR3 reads TGTGCCGGACAGGGGGCGAACTATGGCTACACCTTC. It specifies CAGQGANYGYTF.

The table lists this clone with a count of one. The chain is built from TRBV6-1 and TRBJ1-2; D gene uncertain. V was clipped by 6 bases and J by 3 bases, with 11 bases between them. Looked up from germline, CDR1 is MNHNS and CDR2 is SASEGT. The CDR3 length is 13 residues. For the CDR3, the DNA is TGTGCCAGCAGAACACCAGGATACTATGGCTACACCTTC. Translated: CASRTPGYYGYTF.

This chain's CDR3 is CASNQGHQNTEAFF. DNA for the CDR3: TGTGCCAGCAACCAGGGACATCAGAACACTGAAGCTTTCTTT. The V gene is TRBV6-1, the J gene TRBJ1-1; weak D call: TRBD1 (6 bases). The V gene's germline CDR1 is MNHNS and CDR2 SASEGT. The V gene lost 7 bases and the J gene lost 1 base, with 13 bases spanning the gap. CDR3 length: 14 amino acids.

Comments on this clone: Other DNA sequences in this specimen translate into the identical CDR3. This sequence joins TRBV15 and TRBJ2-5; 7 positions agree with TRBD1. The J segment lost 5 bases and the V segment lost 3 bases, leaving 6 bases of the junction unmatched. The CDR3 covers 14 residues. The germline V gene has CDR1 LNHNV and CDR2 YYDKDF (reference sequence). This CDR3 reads CATSSRQGSETQYF. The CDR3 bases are TGTGCCACCAGCAGCCGACAGGGTTCGGAGACCCAGTACTTC.

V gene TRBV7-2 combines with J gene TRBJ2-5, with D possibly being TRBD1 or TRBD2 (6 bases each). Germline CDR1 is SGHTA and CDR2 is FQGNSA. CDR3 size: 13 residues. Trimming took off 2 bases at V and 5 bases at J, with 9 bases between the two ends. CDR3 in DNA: TGTGCCAGCAGCTTACACGGGGGCGAGACCCAGTACTTC. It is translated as CASSLHGGETQYF.

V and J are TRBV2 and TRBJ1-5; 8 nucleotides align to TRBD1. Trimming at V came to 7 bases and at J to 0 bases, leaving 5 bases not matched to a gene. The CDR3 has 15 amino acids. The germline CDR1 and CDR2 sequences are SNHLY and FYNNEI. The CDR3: CASMTGQASNQPQHF. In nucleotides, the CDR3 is TGTGCCAGCATGACGGGACAGGCTAGCAATCAGCCCCAGCATTTT.

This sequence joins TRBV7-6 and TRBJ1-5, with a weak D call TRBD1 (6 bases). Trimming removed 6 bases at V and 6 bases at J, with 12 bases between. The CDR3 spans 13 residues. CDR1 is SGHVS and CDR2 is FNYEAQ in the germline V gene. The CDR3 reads CASSRGRAQPQHF. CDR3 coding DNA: TGTGCCAGCAGTCGGGGGCGAGCTCAGCCCCAGCATTTT.

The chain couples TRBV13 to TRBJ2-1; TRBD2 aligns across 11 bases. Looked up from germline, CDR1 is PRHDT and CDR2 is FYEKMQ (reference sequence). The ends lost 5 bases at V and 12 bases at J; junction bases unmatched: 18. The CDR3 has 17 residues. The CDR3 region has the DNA TGTGCCAGCAGCCCCCACTCCGGGACTAGCGGAGGGGGTGGGCAGTTCTTC. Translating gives CASSPHSGTSGGGGQFF.

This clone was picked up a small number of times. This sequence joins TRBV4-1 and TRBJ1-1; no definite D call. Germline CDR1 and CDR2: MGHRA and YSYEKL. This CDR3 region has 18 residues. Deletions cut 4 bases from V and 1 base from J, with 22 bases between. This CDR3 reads CASSLTNFIGSSNTEAFF. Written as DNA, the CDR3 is TGCGCCAGCAGCCTAACCAATTTTATCGGATCCTCGAACACTGAAGCTTTCTTT.

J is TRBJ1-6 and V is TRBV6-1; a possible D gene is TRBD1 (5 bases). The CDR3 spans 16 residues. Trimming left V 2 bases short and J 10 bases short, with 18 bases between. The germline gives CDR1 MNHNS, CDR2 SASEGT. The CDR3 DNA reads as TGTGCCAGCAGTGAAAGTATGGGGGACGGGATCTCACCCCTCCACTTT. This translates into CASSESMGDGISPLHF.